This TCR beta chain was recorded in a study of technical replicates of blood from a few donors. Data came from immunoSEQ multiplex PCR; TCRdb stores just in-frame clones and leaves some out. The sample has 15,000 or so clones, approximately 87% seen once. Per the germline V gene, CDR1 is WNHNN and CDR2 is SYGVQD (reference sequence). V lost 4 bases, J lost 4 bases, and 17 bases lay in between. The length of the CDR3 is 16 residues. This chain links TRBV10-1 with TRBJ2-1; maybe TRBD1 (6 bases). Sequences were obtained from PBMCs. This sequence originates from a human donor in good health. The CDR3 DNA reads TGCGCCAGCAGTGGGGGGCCTGGCGGTGATTACAATGAGCAGTTCTTC. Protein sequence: CASSGGPGGDYNEQFF.